Listed here are 24 T cell receptor beta chains from one sample, sequenced in a study of blood T cell repertoires in COVID-19. Sequencing used immunoSEQ multiplex PCR; TCRdb keeps in-frame clones, though not all of them. The sample has roughly 150,000 clones, 75% to 85% seen once. Sequences were obtained from PBMCs or T cells enriched from blood (not recorded which). The receptors derive from a woman between 55 and 75 years old who had recovered from COVID-19.

The chain links TRBV30 to TRBJ2-7; D is undetermined. V was cut by 2 bases and J by 1 base, with 3 bases left in between. Germline V gene sequence: CDR1 GTSNPN, CDR2 SVGIG (reference sequence). The CDR3 consists of 11 residues. The CDR3 nucleotides read TGTGCCTGGAGTCCTTCCTACGAGCAGTACTTC. It yields the protein CAWSPSYEQYF.

This sequence joins TRBV6-5 and TRBJ1-1, with D possibly TRBD1 on 5 matching bases. The length of the CDR3 is 14 residues. The V and J ends lost 5 bases and 1 base respectively, with 11 bases between them. Germline V gene sequence: CDR1 MNHEY, CDR2 SVGAGI. CDR3 sequence reads: CASSQRQGNTEAFF. CDR3 bases: TGTGCCAGCAGTCAGAGGCAGGGGAACACTGAAGCTTTCTTT.

This clone was seen only once. V gene TRBV5-1 combines with J gene TRBJ1-3; 7 bases are shared with TRBD1. In germline, CDR1 is SGHRS, CDR2 YFSETQ. The CDR3 has 15 residues. Trimming took 3 bases from V and 6 from J; bases not matched to a gene: 9. Written as DNA, the CDR3 is TGCGCCAGCAGCTGGGATGACAGGGATGAAAACACCATATATTTT. It codes for CASSWDDRDENTIYF.

A few counts support this clone. The CDR3 DNA reads TGTGCCAGCAGCTTGAGTGCCCAAAGCCCCGTGGAGCAGTACTTC. Residues: CASSLSAQSPVEQYF. The rearrangement joins TRBV7-2 to TRBJ2-7; D uncertain. Germline CDR1 is SGHTA and CDR2 is FQGNSA. The CDR3 consists of 15 residues. V lost 3 bases and J 7 bases, leaving 19 bases between the germline ends.

V gene TRBV9 combines with J gene TRBJ1-3; maybe TRBD1 (6 bases). CDR1 SGDLS and CDR2 YYNGEE come from the germline V gene. V lost 4 bases and J 0 bases, leaving 14 bases between the germline ends. The CDR3 is made up of 16 amino acids. CDR3 protein: CASSPGGGGSGNTIYF. The CDR3 nucleotides are TGTGCCAGCAGCCCCGGGGGGGGCGGCTCTGGAAACACCATATATTTT.

The CDR3: CAWTGGVNSPLHF. The DNA for the CDR3 is TGTGCCTGGACGGGCGGGGTGAATTCACCCCTCCACTTT. The chain links TRBV30 to TRBJ1-6; the D is unclear. The CDR3 is made up of 13 amino acids. The V end was cut by 4 bases, the J end by 7 bases, with 11 bases between. Germline CDR1 GTSNPN, CDR2 SVGIG (reference sequence).

The V gene is TRBV11-1, the J gene TRBJ2-5, with D possibly matching TRBD2 (6 bases). The CDR3 has 14 residues. The V gene lost 5 bases and the J gene lost 5 bases, with 15 bases spanning the gap. Germline V gene data show CDR1 as SGHAT and CDR2 as FQDESV (reference sequence). CDR3 loop: CASSPWGDVETQYF. CDR3 bases: TGTGCCAGCAGCCCCTGGGGGGACGTGGAGACCCAGTACTTC.

This chain uses TRBV29-1 with TRBJ2-7; a possible D gene is TRBD2 (6 bases). The CDR3 is 15 amino acids. The V gene lost 4 bases and the J gene lost 3 bases, with 19 bases spanning the gap. Germline CDR1 is SQVTM and CDR2 is ANQGSEA. DNA for the CDR3: TGCAGCGTTGTGGGGGGAGAGCTACGGGGCTACGAGCAGTACTTC. Translating it yields CSVVGGELRGYEQYF.

V gene TRBV3-1 (or the pseudogene TRBV3-2) combines with J gene TRBJ1-2, with D tentatively TRBD1 (6 bases). Trimming stripped 0 bases from V and 1 base from J, with 24 bases between. In germline, CDR1 is LGHDT, CDR2 YNNKEL (reference sequence). This CDR3 contains 20 residues. The CDR3 protein is CASSQDESRQGIFLNYGYTF. The CDR3 bases are TGTGCCAGCAGCCAAGATGAATCAAGGCAGGGGATATTCCTTAACTATGGCTACACCTTC.

This sequence joins TRBV7-9 and TRBJ2-2; D perhaps matches TRBD1 (6 bases). The CDR3 covers 16 residues. Trimming removed 4 bases at V and 0 bases at J, with 12 bases between. Germline values: CDR1 SEHNR, CDR2 FQNEAQ (reference sequence). In DNA form, the CDR3 reads TGTGCCAGCAGCTCACGGACAGCTACGAACACCGGGGAGCTGTTTTTT. Translating gives CASSSRTATNTGELFF.

This chain uses TRBV24-1 with TRBJ1-2; 12 nucleotides line up with TRBD1. The V and J ends lost 4 bases and 6 bases, in that order; junction bases with no gene match: 11. Germline CDR1 KGHDR, CDR2 SFDVKD. CDR3 length: 17 residues. The CDR3 region is CATSDTGQGADSDGYTF. Here the CDR3 DNA reads TGTGCCACCAGTGACACGGGACAGGGGGCGGACAGCGATGGCTACACCTTC.

This chain links TRBV7-3 with TRBJ2-1; 11 bases map to TRBD2. Trimming took 2 bases from V and 7 from J; bases not matched to a gene: 4. CDR1 is SGHTA and CDR2 is FQGTGA in the germline V gene. The length of the CDR3 is 15 residues. The CDR3 DNA is TGTGCCAGCAGCTTAGGGGCTAGCGGGGGGAATGAGCAGTTCTTC. This encodes CASSLGASGGNEQFF.

As regards this clone: This CDR3 is also generated by other DNA sequences in the sample. The rearrangement uses TRBV11-2 and TRBJ2-1; D may be TRBD2 (5 bases). This CDR3 region has 13 residues. Germline values: CDR1 SGHAT, CDR2 FQNNGV. V was pared by 8 bases and J by 1 base, with 9 bases between. CDR3 amino acids: CASRGRSYNEQFF. As DNA, the CDR3 is TGTGCCAGCCGGGGTAGGTCCTACAATGAGCAGTTCTTC.

The chain has TRBV5-1 and TRBJ2-7; 8 positions match TRBD1. The V gene end was trimmed by 4 bases and the J gene end by 6 bases; junction bases not matched to a gene: 12. Germline V gene sequence: CDR1 SGHRS, CDR2 YFSETQ. This CDR3 has 15 amino acids. CDR3 loop: CASSPKQGALLEQYF. In DNA form, the CDR3 reads TGCGCCAGCAGCCCGAAGCAGGGGGCGCTGCTCGAGCAGTACTTC. Based on the CDR3 plus reference TRBV5-1 and TRBJ2-7, the full variable domain is KAGVTQTPRYLIKTRGQQVTLSCSPISGHRSVSWYQQTPGQGLQFLFEYFSETQRNKGNFPGRFSGRQFSNSRSEMNVSTLELGDSALYLCASSPKQGALLEQYFGPGTRLTVT.

A single count supports this clone. The chain has TRBV30 and TRBJ1-3; D perhaps matches TRBD1 (5 bases). With 2 bases removed from V and 4 bases from J, the gap between germline ends came to 24 bases. CDR1 is GTSNPN and CDR2 is SVGIG in the germline V gene (reference sequence). This CDR3 region has 18 residues. CDR3 DNA: TGTGCCTGGAGTATGACCCGAAACTACGGGGGTTCGGGAAACACCATATATTTT. It specifies CAWSMTRNYGGSGNTIYF.

The chain joins TRBV25-1 to TRBJ1-2, with TRBD1 matching over 12 bases. The germline gives CDR1 MGHDK, CDR2 SYGVNS. The CDR3 consists of 16 residues. V shed 4 bases and J 8 bases; nucleotides not matched to a gene: 11. The CDR3 loop reads CASSGSRDRGLKGYTF. DNA for the CDR3: TGTGCCAGCAGTGGGTCCCGGGACAGGGGGCTGAAAGGCTACACCTTC.

The J gene is TRBJ1-2, the V gene TRBV5-5, with TRBD1 as a possible D gene (6 bases). The CDR3 runs 15 residues. The V and J ends lost 2 bases and 3 bases respectively, with 14 bases between them. Germline V gene data show CDR1 as SGHKS and CDR2 as YYEKEE (reference sequence). This CDR3 is CASSFQRTADYGYTF. The CDR3 bases are TGTGCCAGCAGCTTTCAGAGGACAGCGGACTATGGCTACACCTTC.

CDR3 sequence: CASRRTPGQGGHEQYF. In DNA, the CDR3 is TGTGCCAGTAGGAGGACACCGGGACAGGGAGGGCACGAGCAGTACTTC. The rearrangement links TRBV19 to TRBJ2-7, with TRBD1 matching over 9 bases. CDR1 is LNHDA and CDR2 is SQIVND in the germline V gene (reference sequence). This CDR3 spans 16 amino acids. V lost 6 bases, J lost 5 bases, and 14 bases stayed unmatched.

V is TRBV4-2 and J is TRBJ1-2, with 7 bases that match TRBD1. V was clipped by 0 bases and J by 8 bases; unmatched bases: 9. CDR1 is LGHNA, CDR2 YNFKEQ, per germline. The CDR3 sequence is 15 residues long. CDR3 amino acids: CASSQENRGIEGYTF. In DNA form, the CDR3 reads TGTGCCAGCAGCCAAGAAAACAGGGGTATCGAGGGCTACACCTTC.

The CDR3, as DNA: TGTGCCAGCAGCCAAGAAGGGGGGGACCACTACAATGAGCAGTTCTTC. Translated, it gives CASSQEGGDHYNEQFF. V and J are TRBV4-2 and TRBJ2-1; D might be TRBD2 (7 bases). Germline V gene lookup returns CDR1 LGHNA and CDR2 YNFKEQ. The CDR3 loop spans 16 amino acids. The V gene lost 0 bases and the J gene lost 3 bases, with 12 bases spanning the gap.

In its sample, this clone was seen once. V is TRBV7-9 and J is TRBJ2-1; TRBD2 aligns across 11 bases. Germline-derived CDR1 and CDR2 are SEHNR and FQNEAQ (reference sequence). After removal of 3 bases from V and 1 base from J, the junction contained 2 bases not matched to a gene. The CDR3 has 16 residues. The CDR3 reads CASSLTSGVSYNEQFF. The CDR3 nucleotides read TGTGCCAGCAGCTTGACTAGCGGGGTATCCTACAATGAGCAGTTCTTC.

The chain recombines TRBV9 with TRBJ2-7, with D perhaps matching TRBD1 (6 bases). Germline CDR1 reads SGDLS; CDR2 reads YYNGEE. V lost 2 bases, J lost 7 bases, and 28 bases lay in between. The CDR3 loop spans 18 amino acids. This CDR3 reads CASSVTNAPGHTIWEQYF. CDR3 sequence (DNA): TGTGCCAGCAGCGTCACTAATGCACCGGGACATACAATATGGGAGCAGTACTTC.

Only a few counts were recorded for this clone. The V and J genes are TRBV11-3 and TRBJ2-2, with 9 bases aligning to TRBD1. Germline values: CDR1 SGHNT, CDR2 YENEEA. V shed 5 bases, J shed 5 bases, and the junction held 3 bases outside the gene matches. This CDR3 has 14 amino acids. CDR3 sequence (DNA): TGTGCCAGCAGCCCCGGGACAGGGACCGGGGAGCTGTTTTTT. It specifies CASSPGTGTGELFF.

The rearrangement links TRBV27 to TRBJ2-5, with D unclear. From germline, CDR1 is MNHEY and CDR2 SMNVEV (reference sequence). Deletions cut 3 bases from V and 2 bases from J, with 7 bases between. The CDR3 contains 13 residues. CDR3 amino acids: CASSFLQQETQYF. Here the CDR3 DNA reads TGTGCCAGCAGTTTTCTACAGCAAGAGACCCAGTACTTC.